Sequencing of this TCR beta chain was carried out in a study of blood T cell repertoires in COVID-19. On the study more broadly: Italy, Spain and the United States were the sources of the convalescent and acute COVID-19 samples.

Patients from Seattle were sampled longitudinally, starting during active infection. The CDR3 consists of 15 residues. After removal of 6 bases from V and 2 bases from J, the junction contained 7 bases not matched to a gene. Germline-derived CDR1 and CDR2 are MGHRA and YSYEKL. Measured with immunoSEQ multiplex PCR; TCRdb has only the in-frame clones, and not every one. The sample yields approximately 99,000 clones, approximately 86% seen once. The receptor was isolated from a man aged 50-59 years with COVID-19, enrolled during active disease. Sequencing used peripheral blood. This chain connects TRBV4-1 to TRBJ2-1; TRBD1 aligns across 7 bases. The CDR3 bases are TGCGCCAGCAGAGGACAGGAGGTGGCCTACAATGAGCAGTTCTTC. Translation: CASRGQEVAYNEQFF.